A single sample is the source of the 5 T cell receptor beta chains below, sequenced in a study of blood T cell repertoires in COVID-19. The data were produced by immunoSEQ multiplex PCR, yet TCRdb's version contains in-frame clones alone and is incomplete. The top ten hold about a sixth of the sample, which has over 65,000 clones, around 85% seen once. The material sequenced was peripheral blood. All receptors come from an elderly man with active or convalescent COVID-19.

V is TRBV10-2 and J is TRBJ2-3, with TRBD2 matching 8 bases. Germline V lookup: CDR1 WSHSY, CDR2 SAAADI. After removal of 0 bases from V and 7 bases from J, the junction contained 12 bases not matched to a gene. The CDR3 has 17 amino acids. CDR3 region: CASSESLGAGVWYTQYF. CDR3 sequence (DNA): TGCGCCAGCAGTGAGTCCCTAGGAGCGGGAGTCTGGTATACGCAGTATTTT.

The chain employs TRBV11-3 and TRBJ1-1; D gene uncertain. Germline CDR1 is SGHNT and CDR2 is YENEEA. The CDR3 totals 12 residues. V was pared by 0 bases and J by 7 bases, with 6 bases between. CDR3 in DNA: TGTGCCAGCAGCTTAGAGGGAGGTGAAGCTTTCTTT. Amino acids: CASSLEGGEAFF.

CDR3: CASSFRGGAAFF. CDR3 bases: TGTGCCAGCAGTTTTCGCGGGGGGGCCGCGTTCTTC. This rearrangement joins TRBV11-2 to TRBJ2-1, with 9 bases aligning to TRBD2. Looked up from germline, CDR1 is SGHAT and CDR2 is FQNNGV. This CDR3 is built from 12 residues. The junction had 9 bases not matched to a gene; V was cut back by 6 bases and J by 15 bases. Variable domain in full (rest from reference TRBV11-2 and TRBJ2-1): EAGVAQSPRYKIIEKRQSVAFWCNPISGHATLYWYQQILGQGPKLLIQFQNNGVVDDSQLPKDRFSAERLKGVDSTLKIQPAKLEDSAVYLCASSFRGGAAFFGPGTRLTVL.

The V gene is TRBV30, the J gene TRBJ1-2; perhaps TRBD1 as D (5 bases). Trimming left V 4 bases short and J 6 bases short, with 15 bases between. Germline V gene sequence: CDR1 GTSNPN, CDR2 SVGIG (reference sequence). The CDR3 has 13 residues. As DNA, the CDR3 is TGTGCCTGGACTTCCTCCGGGACTCATGGCTACACCTTC. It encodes CAWTSSGTHGYTF. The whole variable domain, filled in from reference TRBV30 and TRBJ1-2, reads SQTIHQWPATLVQPVGSPLSLECTVEGTSNPNLYWYRQAAGRGLQLLFYSVGIGQISSEVPQNLSASRPQDRQFILSSKKLLLSDSGFYLCAWTSSGTHGYTFGSGTRLTVV.

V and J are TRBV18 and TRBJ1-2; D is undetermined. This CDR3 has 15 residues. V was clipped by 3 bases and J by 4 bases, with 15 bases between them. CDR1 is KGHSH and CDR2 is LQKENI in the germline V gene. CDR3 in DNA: TGTGCCAGCTCACCTCGTGGGTCAGGATCCTATGGCTACACCTTC. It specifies CASSPRGSGSYGYTF.